The clone carrying this T cell receptor beta chain was detected many times. This record belongs to a study of T cells in Graves' hyperthyroidism and ophthalmopathy. Source material for PBMCs was 10 ml fresh peripheral blood. Amplified regions were TCR beta CDR3 sequences from RNA transcripts. First-round RT-PCR targeting the TCR CDR3 was performed with the HTBI primer set. Each CDR3 protein is one row after TCRdb ran MiXCR on the multiplex PCR reads. The data hold 300,000 to 400,000 distinct CDR3 sequences, with around 13% observed a single time. The CDR3 totals 10 residues. Germline loops: CDR1 SEHNR, CDR2 FQNEAQ (reference sequence). Trimming cost V 5 bases and J 8 bases, with 6 bases left between them.

The chain joins TRBV7-9 to TRBJ1-2, with no clear D. This receptor was identified in a woman between 18 and 30 years old with Graves' hyperthyroidism. Sequences were obtained from blood. The CDR3 nucleotides read TGTGCCAGCAGCCAGAACGGCTACACCTTC. It translates to CASSQNGYTF.